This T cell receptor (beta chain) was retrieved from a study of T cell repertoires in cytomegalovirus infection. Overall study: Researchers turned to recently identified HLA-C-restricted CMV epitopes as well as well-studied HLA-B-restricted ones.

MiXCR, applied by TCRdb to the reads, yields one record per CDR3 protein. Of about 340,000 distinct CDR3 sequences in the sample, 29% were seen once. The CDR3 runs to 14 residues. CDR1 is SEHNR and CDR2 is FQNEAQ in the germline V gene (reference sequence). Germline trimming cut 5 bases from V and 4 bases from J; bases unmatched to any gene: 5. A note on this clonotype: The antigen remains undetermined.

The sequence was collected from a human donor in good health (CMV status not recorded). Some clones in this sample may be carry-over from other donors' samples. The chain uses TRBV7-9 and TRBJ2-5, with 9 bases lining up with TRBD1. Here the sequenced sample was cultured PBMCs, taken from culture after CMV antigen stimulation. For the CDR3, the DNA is TGTGCCAGCAGCCCCCGGACAGGGGTAGAGACCCAGTACTTC. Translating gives CASSPRTGVETQYF.